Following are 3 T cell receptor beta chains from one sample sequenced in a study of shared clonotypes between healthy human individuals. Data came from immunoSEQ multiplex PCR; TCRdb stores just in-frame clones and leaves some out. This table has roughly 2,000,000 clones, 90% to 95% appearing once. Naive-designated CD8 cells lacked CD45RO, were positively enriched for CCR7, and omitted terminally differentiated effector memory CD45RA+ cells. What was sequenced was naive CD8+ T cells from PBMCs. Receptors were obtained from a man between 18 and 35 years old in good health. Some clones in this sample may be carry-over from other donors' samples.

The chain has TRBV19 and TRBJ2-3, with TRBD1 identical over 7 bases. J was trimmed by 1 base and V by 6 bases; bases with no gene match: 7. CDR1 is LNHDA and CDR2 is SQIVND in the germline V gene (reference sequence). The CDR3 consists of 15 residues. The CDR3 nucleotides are TGTGCCAGTAGCTACAGGGGTTCGCGCACAGATACGCAGTATTTT. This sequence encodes CASSYRGSRTDTQYF.

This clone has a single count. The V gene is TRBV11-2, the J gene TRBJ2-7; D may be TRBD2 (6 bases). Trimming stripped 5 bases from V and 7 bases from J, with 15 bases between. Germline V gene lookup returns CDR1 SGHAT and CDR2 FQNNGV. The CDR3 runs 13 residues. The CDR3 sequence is CASSATGLWEQYF. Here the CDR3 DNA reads TGTGCCAGCAGCGCCACGGGACTTTGGGAGCAGTACTTC.

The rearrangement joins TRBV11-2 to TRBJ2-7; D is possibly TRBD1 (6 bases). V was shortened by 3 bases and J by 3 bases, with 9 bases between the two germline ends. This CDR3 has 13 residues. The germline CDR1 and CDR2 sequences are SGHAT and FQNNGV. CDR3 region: CASSLYRVYEQYF. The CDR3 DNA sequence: TGTGCCAGCAGCTTGTACAGGGTCTACGAGCAGTACTTC.